The present T cell receptor (beta chain) was sequenced within a study of graft-versus-host responses after intestinal transplantation. Regarding the study as a whole: GvH clonotypes were identified within recipient marrow, with a subset emerging first in ileum or blood. Allografts carried high graft-versus-host to host-versus-graft clonal ratios in patients having graft-donor T cell macrochimerism.

There are 14 residues in the CDR3. The V gene lost 5 bases and the J gene lost 7 bases, with 14 bases spanning the gap. Per germline, CDR1 SGHNT and CDR2 YENEEA. For this clone: The antigen is unknown.

Profiled with immunoSEQ multiplex PCR; TCRdb holds only in-frame clones, not every one. This sample has around 90,000 clones, with roughly 93% found just once. The sequence derives from a human donor who was the organ donor for an intestinal transplant. The sequenced sample was unstimulated CD8+ T cells sorted from spleen or lymph node cells, obtained before transplant. J is TRBJ1-4 and V is TRBV11-3; no clear D. The CDR3 sequence is CASSDLWHGEKLFF. The DNA for the CDR3 is TGTGCCAGCAGCGATTTGTGGCATGGTGAAAAACTGTTTTTT.